The clone carrying this T cell receptor beta chain was seen ten or more times. TCRdb re-derived calls from the reads in MiXCR, one entry per CDR3 protein. Of some 100,000 distinct CDR3 sequences in the sample, around a quarter were seen once. The sample comes from a study of T cell repertoires in cytomegalovirus infection. The overall study: It was the public TCR beta signatures that indicated both CMV infection and matching HLA type.

Trimming cost V 5 bases and J 10 bases; bases outside gene matches: 8. CDR3 length: 15 residues. Germline V gene lookup returns CDR1 SEHNR and CDR2 FQNEAQ (reference sequence). This receptor was taken from a human donor in good health (CMV status not recorded). Some clones in this sample may be carry-over from other donors' samples. The V call is TRBV7-9, the J call TRBJ1-6; 10 nucleotides match TRBD1. The sample taken for sequencing was CD8+ T cells from PBMCs. The CDR3 sequence: CASSLAGTGESPLHF. CDR3 DNA sequence: TGTGCCAGCAGCCTCGCCGGGACAGGGGAATCACCCCTCCACTTT.